These 11 T cell receptor beta chains were sequenced from one sample in a study of response to subunit inactivated influenza vaccine. TCRdb itself ran the RT-PCR reads through MiXCR, one entry per CDR3 protein. The sample shows hundreds of thousands of distinct CDR3 sequences, about 14% of them seen only once. The sequences come from PBMCs from blood, collected approximately 15 days before vaccination. These receptors all stem from a man between 50 and 59 years old who received an inactivated influenza vaccine.

V is TRBV29-1 and J is TRBJ1-5, with TRBD1 matching over 8 bases. Germline V gene lookup returns CDR1 SQVTM and CDR2 ANQGSEA. Trimming at V came to 7 bases and at J to 3 bases, leaving 8 bases not matched to a gene. The CDR3 loop spans 14 amino acids. The CDR3 DNA sequence: TGCAGCGCCTCCGGGACAGGCTACAATCAGCCCCAGCATTTT. It codes for CSASGTGYNQPQHF.

This sequence joins TRBV5-1 and TRBJ2-7, with D possibly being TRBD1 (5 bases). This CDR3 is 13 amino acids long. Germline V gene data show CDR1 as SGHRS and CDR2 as YFSETQ. V lost 3 bases, J lost 6 bases, and 13 bases lay in between. CDR3 nucleotide sequence: TGCGCCAGCAGCTGGAACAGGAAATCCGAGCAGTACTTC. Residues: CASSWNRKSEQYF.

This clonotype occurred many times. V and J are TRBV6-1 and TRBJ2-3; TRBD1 aligns across 9 bases. The CDR3 covers 15 residues. The germline V gene encodes CDR1 MNHNS and CDR2 SASEGT. The J segment lost 3 bases and the V segment lost 5 bases, leaving 6 bases of the junction unmatched. This chain's CDR3 is CASSLTGTGTDTQYF. As DNA, the CDR3 is TGTGCCAGCAGTCTCACCGGGACAGGGACAGATACGCAGTATTTT.

CDR3 nucleotides: TGTGCCATCAGTGAGAAATGGCGGGAGTTAAATGAGCAGTTCTTC. This sequence encodes CAISEKWRELNEQFF. This chain links TRBV10-3 with TRBJ2-1; 7 nucleotides agree with TRBD2. From germline, CDR1 is ENHRY and CDR2 SYGVKD. V trimming: 2 bases; J trimming: 7 bases; junction bases outside the gene matches: 8. This CDR3 region has 15 residues.

The CDR3 DNA follows: TGTGCCAGCAGTCCCAATTGGGGGTCAGGGCGGACTGAAGCTTTCTTT. Encoded protein: CASSPNWGSGRTEAFF. The rearrangement joins TRBV12-3 or TRBV12-4 to TRBJ1-1; a weak D match, TRBD1 (5 bases). V dropped 5 bases and J dropped 5 bases, with 21 bases sitting between them. CDR3 length equals 16 residues.

The chain couples TRBV12-3 or TRBV12-4 to TRBJ2-1; 10 nucleotides line up with TRBD2. V was clipped by 1 base and J by 4 bases; unmatched bases: 7. The CDR3 runs to 17 residues. The CDR3 region is CASSLEPSGSNYNEQFF. The CDR3 nucleotides read TGTGCCAGCAGTTTAGAGCCTAGCGGGAGTAATTACAATGAGCAGTTCTTC.

The chain links TRBV6-2 or TRBV6-3 to TRBJ2-2; D unclear. V lost 11 bases and J lost 1, with 8 bases in between. The CDR3 loop spans 12 amino acids. The germline V gene has CDR1 MNHEY and CDR2 SVGEGT. The CDR3 reads CAVRVNTGELFF. The CDR3 DNA is TGTGCCGTGCGTGTGAACACCGGGGAGCTGTTTTTT.

This clonotype showed up many times. The V and J genes are TRBV5-1 and TRBJ1-5; a possible D gene is TRBD1 (6 bases). Looked up from germline, CDR1 is SGHRS and CDR2 is YFSETQ. This CDR3 region has 16 residues. Deletions cut 3 bases from V and 4 bases from J, with 17 bases between. This chain's CDR3 is CASSSGPGTQNQPQHF. The CDR3 DNA is TGCGCCAGCAGCTCGGGTCCCGGGACACAGAATCAGCCCCAGCATTTT. The entire variable domain, with the rest obtained from reference TRBV5-1 and TRBJ1-5, is as follows: KAGVTQTPRYLIKTRGQQVTLSCSPISGHRSVSWYQQTPGQGLQFLFEYFSETQRNKGNFPGRFSGRQFSNSRSEMNVSTLELGDSALYLCASSSGPGTQNQPQHFGDGTRLSIL.

The genes are TRBV5-1 and TRBJ2-5; D remains ambiguous. V lost 0 bases to trimming and J lost 2 bases, with 11 bases between them. The germline gives CDR1 SGHRS, CDR2 YFSETQ. The CDR3 is 15 amino acids. The chain's CDR3 is CASSLAPSPQETQYF. DNA of the CDR3: TGCGCCAGCAGCTTGGCTCCATCCCCACAAGAGACCCAGTACTTC.

There are a few counts of this clonotype. V and J are TRBV7-2 and TRBJ2-5; D might be TRBD2 (5 bases). Trimming removed 3 bases from V and 3 bases from J, with 11 bases in between. The germline CDR1 and CDR2 sequences are SGHTA and FQGNSA. The CDR3 totals 14 residues. CDR3 sequence (DNA): TGTGCCAGCAGCTTCCAGCGGACCAAAGAGACCCAGTACTTC. Amino acid sequence: CASSFQRTKETQYF.

This clonotype has only a few counts. The rearrangement links TRBV6-2 or TRBV6-3 to TRBJ2-3, with D tentatively TRBD2 (6 bases). The V end was cut by 7 bases, the J end by 0 bases, with 20 bases between. The CDR3 has 17 amino acids. The germline gives CDR1 MNHEY, CDR2 SVGEGT. The CDR3 is CASMSPGTDPSTDTQYF. The CDR3, as DNA: TGTGCCAGCATGAGTCCCGGGACTGATCCTAGCACAGATACGCAGTATTTT.